Listed below are T cell receptor beta chains from one sample, sequenced in a study of T cell responses to AZD1222 COVID-19 vaccine. The table came from immunoSEQ multiplex PCR; TCRdb's copy has only in-frame clones and leaves some out. Of 150,000 to 200,000 clones listed, less than 90% are singletons. This material consisted of peripheral blood, taken on day 0 of AZD1222 vaccination. The receptors come from an adult in good health. CDR3s include the opening cysteine and the closing phenylalanine or tryptophan. Fields, in order: CDR3 DNA, CDR3 protein, D gene, V gene, clone size, J gene. D genes are given only for firm matches. Not every row has a clone size; where given, it reads once, few, many or a size class.

DNA: TGTGCCAGCAGTTACCCAACTCAGCCCCAGCATTTT
CDR3: CASSYPTQPQHF
D: NA
V: TRBV6-2/TRBV6-3
size: NA
J: TRBJ1-5

DNA: TGTGCCAGCAGTGAAGCGGCGGGCGCAGGGGCTTCCACTGAAGCTTTCTTT
CDR3: CASSEAAGAGASTEAFF
D: NA
V: TRBV6-1
size: few
J: TRBJ1-1

DNA: TGTGCCATCGGGCCGGGACAGGGCCACGGGGAGCTGTTTTTT
CDR3: CAIGPGQGHGELFF
D: TRBD1
V: TRBV28
size: NA
J: TRBJ2-2

DNA: TGTGCCAGCAGCTTAAATACCCTGGGAGAGCAGTTCTTC
CDR3: CASSLNTLGEQFF
D: NA
V: TRBV7-2
size: few
J: TRBJ2-1

DNA: TGCGCCAGCAGCCAAGTTAACTATGGCTACACCTTC
CDR3: CASSQVNYGYTF
D: NA
V: TRBV4-1
size: NA
J: TRBJ1-2

DNA: TGTGCCAGCAGCTTAACTCGGGCAGGGAATTCACCCCTCCACTTT
CDR3: CASSLTRAGNSPLHF
D: NA
V: TRBV7-3
size: NA
J: TRBJ1-6

DNA: TGTGCCAGCAGCTTACCAGGGGTGGGAAACACCATATATTTT
CDR3: CASSLPGVGNTIYF
D: NA
V: TRBV13
size: NA
J: TRBJ1-3

DNA: TGCGCCAGCAGCCAAACAGAGGGAGAGACCCAGTACTTC
CDR3: CASSQTEGETQYF
D: NA
V: TRBV4-1
size: NA
J: TRBJ2-5

DNA: TGTGCCAGCAGCGCCGGGACCCTGGGGAATCAGCCCCAGCATTTT
CDR3: CASSAGTLGNQPQHF
D: NA
V: TRBV6-6
size: once
J: TRBJ1-5

DNA: TGTGCCATCAGTGCGATGGGAGGCTACACTGAAGCTTTCTTT
CDR3: CAISAMGGYTEAFF
D: NA
V: TRBV10-3
size: NA
J: TRBJ1-1

DNA: TGTGCCAGCAGTGACAGAGACCTTGGGTATGGCTACACCTTC
CDR3: CASSDRDLGYGYTF
D: NA
V: TRBV28
size: NA
J: TRBJ1-2

DNA: TGTGCCAGCAGTGACCAGCGAGGGGGCCGAAACACCATATATTTT
CDR3: CASSDQRGGRNTIYF
D: TRBD1
V: TRBV6-1
size: NA
J: TRBJ1-3

DNA: TGTGCCAGTAGGGGTTTGGGCAGCGATAGCAATCAGCCCCAGCATTTT
CDR3: CASRGLGSDSNQPQHF
D: NA
V: TRBV19
size: NA
J: TRBJ1-5

DNA: TGTGCCTGGGGTGACAGGGAGAATGAAGCTTTCTTT
CDR3: CAWGDRENEAFF
D: TRBD1
V: TRBV30
size: once
J: TRBJ1-1

DNA: TGCGCCAGCAGCTTGAGCGGCAAGAACACCGGGGAGCTGTTTTTT
CDR3: CASSLSGKNTGELFF
D: NA
V: TRBV5-1
size: NA
J: TRBJ2-2

DNA: TGTGCCAGCAGTTTCGGGGGTACTGAAGCTTTCTTT
CDR3: CASSFGGTEAFF
D: NA
V: TRBV12-3/TRBV12-4
size: NA
J: TRBJ1-1

DNA: TGTGCCAGCAGCCGAACACTTGCGCTGACTGAAGCTTTCTTT
CDR3: CASSRTLALTEAFF
D: NA
V: TRBV28
size: few
J: TRBJ1-1

DNA: TGCGCCAGCAGCAGGGACAGACTTAACACTGAAGCTTTCTTT
CDR3: CASSRDRLNTEAFF
D: TRBD1
V: TRBV5-1
size: NA
J: TRBJ1-1

DNA: TGTGCCAGCAGCCCAGACAGAGTCCATGGCTACACCTTC
CDR3: CASSPDRVHGYTF
D: NA
V: TRBV6-2/TRBV6-3
size: NA
J: TRBJ1-2

DNA: TGCGCCAGCAGTCAATCTAAGGAGGGATGCGAGACCCAGTACTTC
CDR3: CASSQSKEGCETQYF
D: NA
V: TRBV23-1
size: NA
J: TRBJ2-5